This TCR beta chain was identified during a study of blood T cell repertoires in COVID-19. The study recruited people aged about 18 to 90 years across roughly 23 US areas. CDR3 length equals 15 residues. V was cut by 5 bases and J by 0 bases, with 8 bases left in between. The germline V gene has CDR1 LNHDA and CDR2 SQIVND (reference sequence). The table came from immunoSEQ multiplex PCR; TCRdb's copy has only in-frame clones and leaves some out. Among some 270,000 clones listed, roughly 90% were seen once. V is TRBV19 and J is TRBJ2-6; no clear D gene. The TCR comes from a man aged 40-49 years who had been exposed to COVID-19. Sequencing was performed on PBMCs or T cells enriched from blood (not recorded which). CDR3 loop: CASSLTSSGANVLTF. CDR3 DNA sequence: TGTGCCAGTAGTCTTACCAGCTCTGGGGCCAACGTCCTGACTTTC.